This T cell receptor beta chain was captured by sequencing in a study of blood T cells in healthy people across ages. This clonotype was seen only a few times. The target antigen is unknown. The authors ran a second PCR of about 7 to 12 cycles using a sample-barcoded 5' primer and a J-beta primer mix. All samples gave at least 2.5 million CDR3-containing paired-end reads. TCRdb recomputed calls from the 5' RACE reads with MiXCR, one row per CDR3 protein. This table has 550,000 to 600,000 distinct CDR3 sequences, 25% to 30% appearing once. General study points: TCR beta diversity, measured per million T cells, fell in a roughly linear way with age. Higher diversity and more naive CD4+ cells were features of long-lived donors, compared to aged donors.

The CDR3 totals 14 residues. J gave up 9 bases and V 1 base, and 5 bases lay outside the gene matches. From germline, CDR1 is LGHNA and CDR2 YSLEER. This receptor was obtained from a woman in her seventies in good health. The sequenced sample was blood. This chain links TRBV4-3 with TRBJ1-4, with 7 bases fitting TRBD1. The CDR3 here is CASSQGQGQKKLFF. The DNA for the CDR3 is TGCGCCAGCAGCCAAGGACAGGGACAGAAAAAACTGTTTTTT.